This entry lists 5 T cell receptor beta chains sequenced from one sample in a study of blood T cell repertoires in COVID-19. The table came from immunoSEQ multiplex PCR; TCRdb's copy has only in-frame clones and leaves some out. The sample has about 25,000 clones; approximately 94% are singletons. The material sequenced was peripheral blood. The receptors come from a human donor with active COVID-19. The donor label of this sample is uncertain.

This chain uses TRBV2 with TRBJ2-5, with D possibly TRBD1 on 6 matching bases. With 3 bases removed from V and 7 bases from J, the gap between germline ends came to 6 bases. The CDR3 length is 11 residues. Germline lookup yields CDR1 SNHLY and CDR2 FYNNEI. CDR3 nucleotide sequence: TGTGCCAGCAGTGACAGGGGGACCCAGTACTTC. Translating it yields CASSDRGTQYF.

The chain links TRBV5-1 to TRBJ2-4; 9 bases line up with TRBD1. The CDR3 consists of 16 residues. Germline trimming cut 0 bases from V and 2 bases from J; bases unmatched to any gene: 3. CDR1 is SGHRS, CDR2 YFSETQ, per germline. The CDR3 DNA reads as TGCGCCAGCAGCTTGGCGGACAGGGGAACCAAAAACATTCAGTACTTC. Translation gives CASSLADRGTKNIQYF.

This chain links TRBV27 with TRBJ1-5, with 8 positions matching TRBD1. Germline assignment: CDR1 MNHEY and CDR2 SMNVEV (reference sequence). J lost 4 bases, V lost 5 bases, and 10 bases had no gene match. This CDR3 region has 16 residues. The CDR3 sequence is CASSPDRAPSNQPQHF. CDR3 nucleotides: TGTGCCAGCAGTCCGGACAGGGCCCCATCGAATCAGCCCCAGCATTTT.

The chain employs TRBV6-5 and TRBJ2-7, with TRBD2 matching 10 bases. Losses at the gene ends were 7 bases for V and 2 bases for J; bases not matched to a gene: 8. The CDR3 is 15 residues long. Germline CDR1 and CDR2: MNHEY and SVGAGI. This CDR3 is CASTVAGGKTYEQYF. CDR3 nucleotide sequence: TGTGCCAGCACAGTAGCGGGGGGAAAAACCTACGAGCAGTACTTC.

The V call is TRBV27, the J call TRBJ2-7; TRBD1 might be the D (5 bases). V was clipped by 5 bases and J by 1 base, with 12 bases between them. Germline values: CDR1 MNHEY, CDR2 SMNVEV (reference sequence). CDR3 length equals 14 residues. The CDR3 DNA is TGTGCCAGCAGTCGGAAGACAGATTCCTACGAGCAGTACTTC. Translating it yields CASSRKTDSYEQYF.